One and the same sample provided the 26 T cell receptor beta chains below, sequenced in a study of persistence of HIV-infected CD4 T cells. Sequencing used immunoSEQ version 4 in survey mode. Some clones are missing from TCRdb's copy, which holds only in-frame ones; the method was immunoSEQ multiplex PCR. Among some 23,000 clones listed, about 74% were seen once. Overlapping HIV-1 Gag 15-mer peptides at approximately 1 ug per peptide per mL were used. Sorting of responding CD4+ T cells relied on upregulated CD40 ligand together with CD69. The antigens for these receptors are not known. Material: CD4+ T cells sorted from PBMCs after approximately 19-hour stimulation, obtained from a patient who received antiretroviral therapy. The receptors come from an adult man with HIV who was CMV-seropositive.

This clone was picked up a small number of times. The J gene is TRBJ1-2, the V gene TRBV5-4; D is ambiguous. Trimming removed 2 bases from V and 14 bases from J, with 16 bases in between. There are 12 residues in the CDR3. Germline V lookup: CDR1 SGHNT, CDR2 YYREEE (reference sequence). The CDR3 spells CASSFTRAEWTF. The CDR3 coding sequence is TGTGCCAGCAGCTTCACACGAGCCGAATGGACCTTC.

V is TRBV5-1 and J is TRBJ1-2; D possibly corresponds to TRBD1 (5 bases). CDR1 SGHRS and CDR2 YFSETQ come from the germline V gene. The CDR3 has 15 residues. V was shortened by 1 base and J by 7 bases, with 17 bases between the two germline ends. CDR3 region: CASSLTSSGEGGYTF. In DNA form, the CDR3 reads TGCGCCAGCAGCTTGACCTCTTCGGGGGAAGGTGGCTACACCTTC.

The rearrangement joins TRBV28 to TRBJ1-1; D might be TRBD1 (5 bases). The CDR3 sequence is 13 residues long. V was cut by 5 bases and J by 11 bases, with 18 bases left in between. Germline V lookup: CDR1 MDHEN, CDR2 SYDVKM. This chain's CDR3 is CASSQPTRDRAFF. The CDR3 coding sequence is TGTGCCAGCAGTCAACCGACGAGGGACCGGGCTTTCTTT.

V is TRBV6-5 and J is TRBJ2-7; possibly TRBD2 for D (5 bases). Trimming stripped 6 bases from V and 6 bases from J, with 15 bases between. Germline CDR1 is MNHEY and CDR2 is SVGAGI. The CDR3 spans 13 residues. CDR3 region: CASRGTARVEQYF. Here the CDR3 DNA reads TGTGCCAGCAGAGGTACAGCGCGGGTCGAGCAGTACTTC.

The V call is TRBV18, the J call TRBJ1-6; weak D call: TRBD1 (5 bases). Per germline, CDR1 KGHSH and CDR2 LQKENI. The length of the CDR3 is 13 residues. Trimming took 0 bases from V and 11 from J, leaving 8 bases between them. The CDR3: CASSPPDTAPLHF. DNA of the CDR3: TGTGCCAGCTCACCACCGGACACTGCACCCCTCCACTTT.

This chain links TRBV10-2 with TRBJ2-5, with D possibly TRBD2 on 5 matching bases. Germline assignment: CDR1 WSHSY and CDR2 SAAADI. This CDR3 region has 15 residues. The V end lost 9 bases, the J end lost 0 bases, and 17 bases lay between the germline ends. The CDR3 loop is CASHAIGRDQETQYF. The CDR3 DNA reads as TGCGCCAGTCATGCTATAGGGAGAGACCAAGAGACCCAGTACTTC.

The chain employs TRBV4-2 and TRBJ2-7; 13 bases fit TRBD2. After removal of 1 base from V and 3 bases from J, the junction contained 12 bases not matched to a gene. Per the germline V gene, CDR1 is LGHNA and CDR2 is YNFKEQ. The CDR3 sequence is 19 residues long. In DNA form, the CDR3 reads TGTGCCAGCAGCCAAGGGGTCCCGGGACTAGCGGGGTCTGACTACGAGCAGTACTTC. It specifies CASSQGVPGLAGSDYEQYF.

The chain uses TRBV29-1 and TRBJ1-2; 8 bases map to TRBD1. Germline CDR1 SQVTM, CDR2 ANQGSEA. This CDR3 contains 17 residues. V was pared by 6 bases and J by 4 bases, with 19 bases of the junction left unmatched. Here the CDR3 reads CSVDDRGAYSHGYGYTF. The CDR3 nucleotides are TGCAGCGTCGATGACAGGGGCGCCTATTCGCACGGCTATGGCTACACCTTC.

The V gene is TRBV5-1, the J gene TRBJ2-7, with D maybe TRBD2 (6 bases). The CDR3 is made up of 12 amino acids. Germline values: CDR1 SGHRS, CDR2 YFSETQ. The V and J ends lost 4 bases and 7 bases respectively, with 12 bases between them. DNA for the CDR3: TGCGCCAGCAGCGCGGGGAGTGGGGAGCAGTACTTC. Encoded protein: CASSAGSGEQYF. Variable domain in full (rest from reference TRBV5-1 and TRBJ2-7): KAGVTQTPRYLIKTRGQQVTLSCSPISGHRSVSWYQQTPGQGLQFLFEYFSETQRNKGNFPGRFSGRQFSNSRSEMNVSTLELGDSALYLCASSAGSGEQYFGPGTRLTVT.

This CDR3 reads CASTSSDTQYF. The CDR3 DNA follows: TGCGCCAGCACCTCCTCAGATACGCAGTATTTT. The chain couples TRBV10-2 to TRBJ2-3; no definite D call. This CDR3 has 11 amino acids. Germline V gives CDR1 WSHSY, CDR2 SAAADI. Trimming cost V 7 bases and J 4 bases, with 6 bases left between them.

V gene TRBV12-3 or TRBV12-4 combines with J gene TRBJ1-1; no definite D call. The CDR3 runs 13 residues. V was trimmed by 5 bases and J by 1 base, leaving 8 bases between them. The CDR3 coding sequence is TGTGCCAGCAGTGGCGATCGGAACACTGAAGCTTTCTTT. Amino acid sequence: CASSGDRNTEAFF.

This clone was seen a single time. The chain joins TRBV5-1 to TRBJ1-3, with no clear D. Trimming took 0 bases from V and 7 from J, leaving 11 bases between them. Germline CDR1 is SGHRS and CDR2 is YFSETQ. This CDR3 comprises 14 residues. The CDR3: CASSLAGIGNTIYF. CDR3 bases: TGCGCCAGCAGCTTGGCCGGGATCGGGAACACCATATATTTT. The whole variable domain, remainder taken from reference TRBV5-1 and TRBJ1-3, is KAGVTQTPRYLIKTRGQQVTLSCSPISGHRSVSWYQQTPGQGLQFLFEYFSETQRNKGNFPGRFSGRQFSNSRSEMNVSTLELGDSALYLCASSLAGIGNTIYFGEGSWLTVV.

The V gene is TRBV2, the J gene TRBJ2-1; TRBD1 agrees at 9 bases. CDR3 length equals 14 residues. The germline V gene has CDR1 SNHLY and CDR2 FYNNEI. V shed 6 bases and J 9 bases; nucleotides not matched to a gene: 9. The CDR3 loop reads CASRYGQGLGEQFF. CDR3 bases: TGTGCCAGCAGATACGGACAGGGGCTTGGTGAGCAGTTCTTC.

This rearrangement joins TRBV27 to TRBJ2-6; a weak D match, TRBD1 (6 bases). The CDR3 loop spans 19 amino acids. Germline V lookup: CDR1 MNHEY, CDR2 SMNVEV (reference sequence). V was shortened by 7 bases and J by 0 bases, with 22 bases between the two germline ends. The DNA of the CDR3 is TGTGCCAGCACTCGGCGGGCAGACAGGTTAAACTCTGGGGCCAACGTCCTGACTTTC. Protein product: CASTRRADRLNSGANVLTF.

This chain uses TRBV5-1 with TRBJ1-5; D might be TRBD1 (5 bases). Trimming removed 2 bases at V and 7 bases at J, with 10 bases between. The CDR3 is made up of 13 amino acids. Germline CDR1 is SGHRS and CDR2 is YFSETQ. The CDR3 DNA sequence: TGCGCCAGCAGCTTCGGGGGATTACAGCCCCAGCATTTT. Amino acid sequence: CASSFGGLQPQHF.

This chain links TRBV5-1 with TRBJ2-1; D ambiguous. Per the germline V gene, CDR1 is SGHRS and CDR2 is YFSETQ. This CDR3 region has 14 residues. With 0 bases removed from V and 0 bases from J, the gap between germline ends came to 4 bases. Here the CDR3 DNA reads TGCGCCAGCAGCTTGGCCAACTCCTACAATGAGCAGTTCTTC. Translation gives CASSLANSYNEQFF.

The chain recombines TRBV7-7 with TRBJ1-2, with 10 nucleotides matching TRBD1. Germline CDR1 SSHAT, CDR2 FNYEAQ (reference sequence). V shed 2 bases, J shed 3 bases, and the junction held 12 bases outside the gene matches. This CDR3 has 18 residues. CDR3 region: CASSLQTGGKGFDYGYTF. In DNA form, the CDR3 reads TGTGCCAGCAGCTTACAGACAGGGGGCAAGGGGTTCGACTATGGCTACACCTTC.

The genes are TRBV15 and TRBJ2-6, with D tentatively TRBD1 (6 bases). V lost 3 bases and J 3 bases, leaving 9 bases between the germline ends. CDR3 size: 15 residues. The germline V gene has CDR1 LNHNV and CDR2 YYDKDF (reference sequence). The CDR3 DNA reads as TGTGCCACCAGCAGGGGGGCTGGTGGGGCCAACGTCCTGACTTTC. This gives the protein CATSRGAGGANVLTF.

V usage is TRBV20-1 and J usage is TRBJ1-1, with D possibly being TRBD1 (6 bases). The CDR3 spans 11 residues. Germline loops: CDR1 DFQATT, CDR2 SNEGSKA (reference sequence). The CDR3 here is CRGGRGTEAFF. CDR3 nucleotide sequence: TGCAGAGGGGGGCGGGGAACTGAAGCTTTCTTT.

This chain joins TRBV6-1 and TRBJ1-2; 11 bases line up with TRBD1. V was pared by 11 bases and J by 8 bases, with 7 bases of the junction left unmatched. This CDR3 has 12 residues. Germline V gives CDR1 MNHNS, CDR2 SASEGT. This CDR3 reads CAGADRGLGYTF. The CDR3 DNA sequence: TGTGCCGGCGCGGACAGGGGGCTAGGCTACACCTTC.

The chain has TRBV3-1 (or the pseudogene TRBV3-2) and TRBJ1-4, with 9 bases identical to TRBD1. CDR3 length: 15 residues. The V gene's germline CDR1 is LGHDT and CDR2 YNNKEL (reference sequence). The V gene end was trimmed by 1 base and the J gene end by 5 bases; junction bases not matched to a gene: 2. CDR3 sequence reads: CASSQVGTGNEKLFF. The CDR3 DNA follows: TGTGCCAGCAGCCAAGTCGGGACAGGGAATGAAAAACTGTTTTTT.

The chain couples TRBV7-9 to TRBJ1-1; TRBD1 aligns across 10 bases. The V gene end was trimmed by 2 bases and the J gene end by 8 bases; junction bases not matched to a gene: 17. The V gene's germline CDR1 is SEHNR and CDR2 FQNEAQ (reference sequence). The CDR3 runs 18 residues. CDR3 bases: TGTGCCAGCAGCTTATACCTCAGACAGGGGGCGCGCCTAAGAGAAGCTTTCTTT. Amino acid sequence: CASSLYLRQGARLREAFF.

The chain employs TRBV28 and TRBJ1-2, with 12 nucleotides matching TRBD1. The CDR3 covers 17 residues. Trimming took 7 bases from V and 8 from J; bases not matched to a gene: 17. Germline V gene lookup returns CDR1 MDHEN and CDR2 SYDVKM. CDR3: CASKPGQGAFGGFGYTF. The CDR3 nucleotides read TGTGCCAGCAAACCGGGACAGGGGGCCTTCGGGGGGTTCGGCTACACCTTC.

The rearrangement joins TRBV5-4 to TRBJ2-3; TRBD1 aligns across 10 bases. Germline loops: CDR1 SGHNT, CDR2 YYREEE (reference sequence). The CDR3 spans 16 residues. Trimming cost V 4 bases and J 2 bases; bases outside gene matches: 7. CDR3 in DNA: TGTGCCAGCAGCCCCGGGACAGGGGAAGTCACAGATACGCAGTATTTT. This translates into CASSPGTGEVTDTQYF.

The chain is built from TRBV5-1 and TRBJ2-1; a weak D match, TRBD1 (5 bases). The V gene's germline CDR1 is SGHRS and CDR2 YFSETQ. This CDR3 contains 15 residues. V dropped 1 base and J dropped 4 bases, with 12 bases sitting between them. CDR3 nucleotide sequence: TGCGCCAGCAGCTTGCCGTCGACAGTTTACAATGAGCAGTTCTTC. Amino acid sequence: CASSLPSTVYNEQFF.

In this sample, this clone turned up once. The chain uses TRBV28 and TRBJ2-2; TRBD1 might be the D (6 bases). The CDR3 consists of 15 residues. Trimming left V 3 bases short and J 5 bases short, with 13 bases between. CDR1 and CDR2 (germline): MDHEN, SYDVKM. This CDR3 reads CASSFRARGTGELFF. The CDR3, as DNA: TGTGCCAGCAGTTTTAGGGCCAGGGGTACCGGGGAGCTGTTTTTT.